The clone carrying this TCR beta chain was detected many times. The data were obtained in a study of T cells after yellow fever vaccination. Conversion of TCR transcripts into cDNA relied on 5'RACE template switching, which added a universal primer site and UMIs. TCRdb passed the 5' RACE reads through MiXCR, listing each CDR3 protein once. In the table there are some 350,000 distinct CDR3 sequences, approximately 5.7% of which are singletons. Trimming cost V 5 bases and J 8 bases, with 10 bases left between them. CDR3 length: 11 residues. CDR1 is DFQATT and CDR2 is SNEGSKA in the germline V gene (reference sequence).

This specimen consisted of PBMCs, obtained 5 days after the yellow fever booster vaccination. The chain is built from TRBV20-1 and TRBJ2-1, with D hard to call. The origin of this receptor is a man aged 30 to 45 who received the YFV17D yellow fever vaccine. The CDR3 DNA reads as TGCAGTGCTGATGTTGGGTATGAGCAGTTCTTC. Amino acids: CSADVGYEQFF.